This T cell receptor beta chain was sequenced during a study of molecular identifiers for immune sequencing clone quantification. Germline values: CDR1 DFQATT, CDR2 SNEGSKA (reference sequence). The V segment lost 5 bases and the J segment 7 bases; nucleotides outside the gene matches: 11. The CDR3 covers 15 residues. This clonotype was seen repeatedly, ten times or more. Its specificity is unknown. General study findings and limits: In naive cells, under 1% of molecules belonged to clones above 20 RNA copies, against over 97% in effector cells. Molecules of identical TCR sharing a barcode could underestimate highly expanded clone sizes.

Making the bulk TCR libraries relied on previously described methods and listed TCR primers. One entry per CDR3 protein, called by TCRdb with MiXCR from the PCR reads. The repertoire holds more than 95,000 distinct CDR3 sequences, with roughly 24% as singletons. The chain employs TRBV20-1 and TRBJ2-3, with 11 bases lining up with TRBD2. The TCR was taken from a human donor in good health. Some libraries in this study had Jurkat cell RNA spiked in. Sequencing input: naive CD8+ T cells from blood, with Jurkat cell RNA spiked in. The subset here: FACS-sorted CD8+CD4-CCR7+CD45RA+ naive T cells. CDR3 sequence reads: CSAPGIAGGQYTQYF. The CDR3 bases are TGCAGTGCTCCCGGGATAGCGGGGGGGCAATATACGCAGTATTTT.